The source of this TCR beta chain is a study of blood T cell repertoires in COVID-19. In the study overall: Samples came from the United States, Italy and Spain, spanning acute and convalescent COVID-19. The analysed material was cDNA or gDNA that came from T cells, B-cell-depleted T cells, or PBMCs.

Per the study methods: The assay estimated nucleated cells by amplifying reference gene primers. The table came from immunoSEQ multiplex PCR; TCRdb's copy has only in-frame clones and leaves some out. The D gene and trimming were derived from the DNA, and the V and J assignments and clone size from that table. Altogether 97,000 or so clones are present, 70% to 80% being singletons, with the ten largest covering 15% to 20%. The length of the CDR3 is 13 residues. V was trimmed by 6 bases and J by 0 bases, leaving 6 bases between them. CDR1 is MNHEY, CDR2 SVGAGI, per germline. This TCR was recovered from a woman older than 75 with active or convalescent COVID-19. The rearrangement joins TRBV6-5 to TRBJ1-5; D not resolved. Sample: peripheral blood. The CDR3 DNA sequence: TGTGCCAGCAGCGGGTCTAGCAATCAGCCCCAGCATTTT. Amino acid sequence: CASSGSSNQPQHF.